The 5 T cell receptor beta chains listed next were all sequenced from one sample in a study of blood T cells in healthy people across ages. A second PCR, run for roughly 7 to 12 cycles, used a sample-barcoded 5' primer plus a J-beta primer mix. TCRdb called the 5' RACE reads again in MiXCR, with one record for every CDR3 protein. The repertoire consists of approximately 810,000 distinct CDR3 sequences, with about 36% occurring once and the leading ten covering 10% to 15%. Sequencing was performed on blood. Every receptor here comes from a man between 18 and 29 years old in good health.

The chain employs TRBV20-1 and TRBJ1-1, with D possibly TRBD1 on 5 matching bases. The germline V and J ends were trimmed by 4 bases and 5 bases, with 14 bases remaining between them. The CDR3 runs to 13 residues. Germline CDR1 and CDR2: DFQATT and SNEGSKA (reference sequence). As DNA, the CDR3 is TGCAGTGCTAAAAGGGGCGAGGGTACTGAAGCTTTCTTT. Translating it yields CSAKRGEGTEAFF.

The chain combines TRBV10-3 with TRBJ2-1; 14 bases are shared with TRBD2. The CDR3 spans 14 residues. Germline assignment: CDR1 ENHRY and CDR2 SYGVKD. Unmatched junction bases numbered 7, after V lost 10 bases and J lost 8 bases. The CDR3 region has the DNA TGTGCCACCCGGGGACTAGCGGGAGAGGATGAGCAGTTCTTC. It is translated as CATRGLAGEDEQFF.

This clonotype was observed a handful of times. The rearrangement uses TRBV7-2 and TRBJ2-2; D ambiguous. CDR3 length: 14 amino acids. CDR1 and CDR2 from the germline V gene are SGHTA and FQGNSA. The V end was cut by 4 bases, the J end by 1 base, with 7 bases between. CDR3 nucleotides: TGTGCCAGCAGCTCCACTCGGAACACCGGGGAGCTGTTTTTT. Encoded protein: CASSSTRNTGELFF.

The rearrangement uses TRBV20-1 and TRBJ1-4; maybe TRBD1 (5 bases). This CDR3 has 14 amino acids. The V end was cut by 5 bases, the J end by 5 bases, with 15 bases between. Per germline, CDR1 DFQATT and CDR2 SNEGSKA (reference sequence). The CDR3 DNA sequence: TGCAGTGCTCGGGGGTGGCAGCGGAATGAAAAACTGTTTTTT. It codes for CSARGWQRNEKLFF.

This clonotype was seen many times. V is TRBV10-3 and J is TRBJ2-1, with TRBD1 as a possible D gene (5 bases). Germline V CDR1 and CDR2: ENHRY, SYGVKD. CDR3 length: 12 residues. Trimming cost V 4 bases and J 9 bases, with 10 bases left between them. The chain's CDR3 is CAISALGAEQFF. The CDR3 DNA reads as TGTGCCATCAGTGCCCTTGGGGCTGAGCAGTTCTTC.